This TCR beta chain was identified in a study of OX40 agonist ivuxolimab in advanced cancers. Study summary: Two cutaneous melanoma patients and one hepatocellular carcinoma patient, three in all, had partial responses.

Measured with immunoSEQ multiplex PCR; TCRdb has only the in-frame clones, and not every one. There are about 68,000 clones in the sample; more than 75% occur only once, and approximately 6.9% lies in the top ten. The CDR3 consists of 10 residues. The germline CDR1 and CDR2 sequences are DFQATT and SNEGSKA (reference sequence). V was clipped by 3 bases and J by 4 bases, with 0 bases between them. The TCR comes from an adult with an advanced solid tumor such as melanoma, head and neck, liver or kidney cancer. V is TRBV20-1 and J is TRBJ1-4, with D uncertain. The sample here was CD4+ or CD8+ T cells sorted from blood, taken in a trial of the OX40 agonist ivuxolimab. CDR3 protein: CSASNEKLFF. For the CDR3, the DNA is TGCAGTGCTAGTAATGAAAAACTGTTTTTT.